The 17 T cell receptor beta chains listed next were all sequenced from one sample in a study of patients and donors after allogeneic stem cell transplantation. TCRdb called the RT-PCR reads again in MiXCR, with one record for every CDR3 protein. The profile shows some 230,000 distinct CDR3 sequences, approximately 14% of them singletons. The sample was blood, either unsorted or a sorted T cell fraction (not recorded which). All receptors come from a human donor who was either an allogeneic HSCT recipient or a stem cell or donor lymphocyte infusion donor (not recorded which). It is not recorded whose cells these are; they may come from a transplant donor.

This clonotype appeared many times. This chain connects TRBV12-3 or TRBV12-4 to TRBJ2-2; D possibly corresponds to TRBD1 (5 bases). The V gene lost 6 bases and the J gene lost 2 bases, with 13 bases spanning the gap. This CDR3 is 15 amino acids long. CDR3 sequence reads: CASSLRQINTGELFF. The CDR3 DNA reads TGTGCCAGCAGCCTGCGACAGATAAACACCGGGGAGCTGTTTTTT.

This rearrangement joins TRBV6-2 or TRBV6-3 to TRBJ2-7; no firm D call. The V gene's germline CDR1 is MNHEY and CDR2 SVGEGT. The V end lost 3 bases, the J end lost 4 bases, and 13 bases lay between the germline ends. CDR3 length: 14 amino acids. CDR3 sequence: CASSYWRIIYEQYF. The CDR3 DNA follows: TGTGCCAGCAGTTATTGGCGGATTATTTACGAGCAGTACTTC.

The chain couples TRBV5-4 to TRBJ1-3, with a weak D call TRBD1 (6 bases). The V gene's germline CDR1 is SGHNT and CDR2 YYREEE (reference sequence). V lost 0 bases and J 2 bases, leaving 12 bases between the germline ends. The CDR3 has 16 amino acids. This CDR3 is CASSLGGQPAGNTIYF. The CDR3 DNA reads as TGTGCCAGCAGCTTGGGAGGACAGCCGGCTGGAAACACCATATATTTT.

Only a few counts were recorded for this clonotype. The gene calls are TRBV2 and TRBJ2-5; 8 nucleotides match TRBD2. V was pared by 5 bases and J by 2 bases, with 4 bases of the junction left unmatched. CDR3 length: 14 amino acids. Germline CDR1 SNHLY, CDR2 FYNNEI. In nucleotides, the CDR3 is TGTGCCAGCAGTCATAGCGGGGAACAAGAGACCCAGTACTTC. Amino acids: CASSHSGEQETQYF.

This clonotype came up many times. V is TRBV12-3 or TRBV12-4 and J is TRBJ1-6; possible D gene TRBD1, 6 bases. This CDR3 has 14 amino acids. V was cut by 2 bases and J by 13 bases, with 15 bases left in between. Written as DNA, the CDR3 is TGTGCCAGCAGTTTAAGGGGGGGGCAAGGCCCCCTCCACTTT. Amino acid sequence: CASSLRGGQGPLHF.

The chain is built from TRBV6-1 and TRBJ1-2; TRBD1 is a possible D gene (6 bases). This CDR3 contains 12 residues. The V gene's germline CDR1 is MNHNS and CDR2 SASEGT. Trimming took off 1 base at V and 9 bases at J, with 9 bases between the two ends. CDR3 sequence reads: CASSEGGARYTF. The DNA for the CDR3 is TGTGCCAGCAGTGAAGGGGGGGCGCGCTACACCTTC.

The table lists this clonotype with many counts. The chain recombines TRBV2 with TRBJ2-1; 9 nucleotides align to TRBD1. Per germline, CDR1 SNHLY and CDR2 FYNNEI. The CDR3 contains 15 residues. The V and J ends lost 4 bases and 6 bases, in that order; junction bases with no gene match: 7. CDR3 sequence reads: CASSGSGTGSNEQFF. The DNA for the CDR3 is TGTGCCAGCAGTGGAAGCGGGACAGGGAGCAATGAGCAGTTCTTC. Filled out from reference TRBV2 and TRBJ2-1, the complete variable domain reads EPEVTQTPSHQVTQMGQEVILRCVPISNHLYFYWYRQILGQKVEFLVSFYNNEISEKSEIFDDQFSVERPDGSNFTLKIRSTKLEDSAMYFCASSGSGTGSNEQFFGPGTRLTVL.

This clonotype was seen many times. This chain connects TRBV24-1 to TRBJ2-1; 8 nucleotides match TRBD2. J was trimmed by 9 bases and V by 9 bases; bases with no gene match: 9. Germline V gene sequence: CDR1 KGHDR, CDR2 SFDVKD. This CDR3 region has 13 residues. In DNA, the CDR3 is TGTGCCACCGTCGCGGGAGGTGGAGGTGAGCAGTTCTTC. This gives the protein CATVAGGGGEQFF.

J is TRBJ1-2 and V is TRBV5-1, with 7 nucleotides matching TRBD1. Germline CDR1 reads SGHRS; CDR2 reads YFSETQ. J gave up 8 bases and V 2 bases, and 12 bases lay outside the gene matches. The CDR3 runs to 15 residues. CDR3 coding DNA: TGCGCCAGCAGCTTAAAGGGACAGCGGGCGGAGGGCTACACCTTC. Translation gives CASSLKGQRAEGYTF.

The chain links TRBV7-2 to TRBJ1-2; D possibly corresponds to TRBD1 (5 bases). The V end was cut by 5 bases, the J end by 7 bases, with 20 bases between. The germline V gene has CDR1 SGHTA and CDR2 FQGNSA. The CDR3 extends over 15 amino acids. This CDR3 reads CASSPRDLLGGGYTF. CDR3 sequence (DNA): TGTGCCAGCAGCCCCCGGGATTTGCTGGGGGGTGGCTACACCTTC.

In this sample, this clonotype turned up many times. This rearrangement joins TRBV19 to TRBJ1-1; D remains unclear. CDR1 is LNHDA, CDR2 SQIVND, per germline (reference sequence). This CDR3 is 14 amino acids long. Trimming took off 7 bases at V and 3 bases at J, with 15 bases between the two ends. CDR3 region: CASTDDPSDTEAFF. The DNA of the CDR3 is TGTGCCAGTACCGACGACCCCAGTGACACTGAAGCTTTCTTT.

At least ten counts were recorded for this clonotype. This sequence joins TRBV20-1 and TRBJ2-1; no definite D call. Trimming pared 6 bases from V and 3 bases from J, leaving 9 bases between. The V gene's germline CDR1 is DFQATT and CDR2 SNEGSKA (reference sequence). The CDR3 has 12 residues. The CDR3 spells CSAFDNYNEQFF. CDR3 bases: TGCAGTGCCTTCGACAACTACAATGAGCAGTTCTTC.

The V and J genes are TRBV18 and TRBJ2-7; 7 nucleotides align to TRBD1. The CDR3 runs to 13 residues. The ends lost 4 bases at V and 7 bases at J; junction bases unmatched: 7. Germline assignment: CDR1 KGHSH and CDR2 LQKENI. CDR3 residues: CASSRDRVKEQYF. The CDR3 nucleotides are TGTGCCAGCTCACGCGACAGGGTGAAGGAGCAGTACTTC.

The chain employs TRBV7-6 and TRBJ2-2; TRBD2 agrees at 7 bases. In germline, CDR1 is SGHVS, CDR2 FNYEAQ. This CDR3 spans 14 amino acids. The V segment lost 4 bases and the J segment 6 bases; nucleotides outside the gene matches: 5. The DNA for the CDR3 is TGTGCCAGCAGCTCCCATCGGGGGGCCGGGGAGCTGTTTTTT. Protein sequence: CASSSHRGAGELFF.

DNA of the CDR3: TGTGCCAGCAGCCAAGACAGGGGATCAGGCGAAAAACTGTTTTTT. Residues: CASSQDRGSGEKLFF. The genes are TRBV3-1 and TRBJ1-4; D possibly corresponds to TRBD1 (6 bases). Per germline, CDR1 LGHDT and CDR2 YNNKEL (reference sequence). Trimming removed 0 bases from V and 8 bases from J, with 13 bases in between. The CDR3 loop spans 15 amino acids.

The chain combines TRBV11-2 with TRBJ1-3, with D tentatively TRBD1 (5 bases). The CDR3 runs 18 residues. Germline CDR1 and CDR2: SGHAT and FQNNGV. V was cut by 2 bases and J by 0 bases, with 17 bases left in between. Here the CDR3 DNA reads TGTGCCAGCAGCTTAAGGACACCTACATATCCCTCTGGAAACACCATATATTTT. Its protein product is CASSLRTPTYPSGNTIYF.

The chain couples TRBV19 to TRBJ2-7; D call uncertain. V gave up 7 bases and J gave up 3 bases, with 13 bases separating them. There are 13 residues in the CDR3. Germline lookup yields CDR1 LNHDA and CDR2 SQIVND (reference sequence). Written as DNA, the CDR3 is TGTGCCAGTACCCTAAGGTGTTTCTACGAGCAGTACTTC. Translated: CASTLRCFYEQYF.